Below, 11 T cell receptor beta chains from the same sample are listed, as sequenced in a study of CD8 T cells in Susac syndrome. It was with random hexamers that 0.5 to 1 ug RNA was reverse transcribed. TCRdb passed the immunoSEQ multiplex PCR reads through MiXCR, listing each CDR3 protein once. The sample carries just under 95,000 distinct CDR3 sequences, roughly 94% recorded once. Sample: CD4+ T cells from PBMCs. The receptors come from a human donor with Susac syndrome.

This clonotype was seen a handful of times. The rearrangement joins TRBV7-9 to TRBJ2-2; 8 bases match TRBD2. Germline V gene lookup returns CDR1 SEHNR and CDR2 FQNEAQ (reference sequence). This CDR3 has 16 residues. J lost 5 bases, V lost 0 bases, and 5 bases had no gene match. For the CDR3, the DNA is TGTGCCAGCAGCTTAGCTCTGGCGGGGGGTACCGGGGAGCTGTTTTTT. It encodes CASSLALAGGTGELFF. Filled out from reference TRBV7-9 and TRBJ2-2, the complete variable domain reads DTGVSQNPRHKITKRGQNVTFRCDPISEHNRLYWYRQTLGQGPEFLTYFQNEAQLEKSRLLSDRFSAERPKGSFSTLEIQRTEQGDSAMYLCASSLALAGGTGELFFGEGSRLTVL.

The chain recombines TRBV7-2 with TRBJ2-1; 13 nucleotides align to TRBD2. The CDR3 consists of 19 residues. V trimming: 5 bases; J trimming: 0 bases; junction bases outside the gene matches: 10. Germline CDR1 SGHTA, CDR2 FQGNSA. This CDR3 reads CASSPVGTSGARSYNEQFF. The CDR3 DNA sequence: TGTGCCAGCAGCCCAGTGGGGACTAGCGGGGCTCGCTCCTACAATGAGCAGTTCTTC.

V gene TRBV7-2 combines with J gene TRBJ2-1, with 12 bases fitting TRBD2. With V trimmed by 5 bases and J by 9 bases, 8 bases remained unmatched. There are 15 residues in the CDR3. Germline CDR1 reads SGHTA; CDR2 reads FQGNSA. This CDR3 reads CASSPGLAGFVEQFF. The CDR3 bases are TGTGCCAGCAGCCCCGGACTAGCGGGGTTTGTTGAGCAGTTCTTC.

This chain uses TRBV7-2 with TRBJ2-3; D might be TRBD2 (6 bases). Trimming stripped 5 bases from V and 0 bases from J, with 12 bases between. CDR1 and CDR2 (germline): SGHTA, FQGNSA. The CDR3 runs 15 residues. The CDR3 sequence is CASSTRGTSTDTQYF. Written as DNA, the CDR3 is TGTGCCAGCAGCACCAGAGGGACTAGCACAGATACGCAGTATTTT.

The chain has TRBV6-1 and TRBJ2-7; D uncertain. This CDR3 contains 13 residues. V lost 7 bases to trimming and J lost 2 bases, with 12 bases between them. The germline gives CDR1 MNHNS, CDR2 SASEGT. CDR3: CASKPDGPYEQYF. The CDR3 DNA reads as TGTGCCAGCAAGCCGGACGGGCCCTACGAGCAGTACTTC.

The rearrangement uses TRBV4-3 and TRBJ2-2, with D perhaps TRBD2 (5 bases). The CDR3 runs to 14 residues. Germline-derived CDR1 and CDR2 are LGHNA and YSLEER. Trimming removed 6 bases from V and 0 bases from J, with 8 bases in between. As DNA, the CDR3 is TGCGCCAGCAGAAGGGAGACGAACACCGGGGAGCTGTTTTTT. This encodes CASRRETNTGELFF.

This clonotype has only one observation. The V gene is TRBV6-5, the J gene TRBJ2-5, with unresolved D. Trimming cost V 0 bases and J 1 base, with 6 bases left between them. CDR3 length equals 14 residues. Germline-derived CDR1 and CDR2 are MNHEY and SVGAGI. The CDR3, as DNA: TGTGCCAGCAGTTACTCGTATCTCCAAGAGACCCAGTACTTC. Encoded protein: CASSYSYLQETQYF.

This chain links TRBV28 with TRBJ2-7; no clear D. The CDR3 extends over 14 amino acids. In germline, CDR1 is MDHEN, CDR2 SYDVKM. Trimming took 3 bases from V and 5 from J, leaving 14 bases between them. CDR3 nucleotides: TGTGCCAGCAGTTTCGGCGGTACAGACCACGAGCAGTACTTC. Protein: CASSFGGTDHEQYF.

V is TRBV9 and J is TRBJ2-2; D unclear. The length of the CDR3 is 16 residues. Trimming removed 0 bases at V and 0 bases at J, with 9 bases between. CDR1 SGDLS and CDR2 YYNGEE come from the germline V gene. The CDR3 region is CASSVVEGSNTGELFF. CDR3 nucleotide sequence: TGTGCCAGCAGCGTAGTTGAAGGGTCGAACACCGGGGAGCTGTTTTTT.

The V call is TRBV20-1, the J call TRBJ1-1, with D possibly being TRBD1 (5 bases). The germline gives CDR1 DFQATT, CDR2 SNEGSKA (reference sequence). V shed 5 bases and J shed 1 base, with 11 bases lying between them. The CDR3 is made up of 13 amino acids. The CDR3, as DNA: TGCAGTGCTCCGCGCAGGGAGAACACTGAAGCTTTCTTT. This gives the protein CSAPRRENTEAFF.

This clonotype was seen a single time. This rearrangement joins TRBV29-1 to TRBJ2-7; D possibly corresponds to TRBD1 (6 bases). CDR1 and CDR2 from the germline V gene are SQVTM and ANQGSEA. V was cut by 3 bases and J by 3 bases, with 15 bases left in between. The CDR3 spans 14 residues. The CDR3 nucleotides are TGCAGCGTTGATATCGCAGGGGCGGGCTACGAGCAGTACTTC. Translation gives CSVDIAGAGYEQYF.